The rows below give T cell receptor beta chains drawn from one sample of a study of regulatory T cells in long-lasting Graves disease. TCRdb re-analysed the multiplex PCR reads in MiXCR, keeping a single row per CDR3 protein. The data show about 370,000 distinct CDR3 sequences, 15% to 19% seen once. Sequenced here: peripheral blood mononuclear cells (PBMCs), sampled at new diagnosis, from a patient treated with antithyroid drugs. The receptor set was obtained from a female donor with Graves disease. CDR3s include the opening cysteine and the closing phenylalanine or tryptophan. The D gene is left open where the match is weak. Some rows mark clone size as missing; the rest say once, few, many or name a class of expanded clone.

D: TRBD1; J: TRBJ1-6; size: many; V: TRBV5-1; CDR3: CASSGDRPNSPLHF; DNA: TGTGCCAGCAGCGGGGACAGACCTAATTCACCCCTCCACTTT
D: -; J: TRBJ2-5; size: -; V: TRBV10-3; CDR3: CAISDPITRGETQYF; DNA: TGTGCCATCAGTGACCCGATTACTCGGGGGGAGACCCAGTACTTC
D: -; J: TRBJ1-1; size: many; V: TRBV3-1; CDR3: CASSSAGGSGAFF; DNA: TGTGCCAGCAGCTCGGCCGGGGGGTCAGGGGCTTTCTTT
D: -; J: TRBJ2-2; size: many; V: TRBV11-1; CDR3: CASTSGGGGSNTGELFF; DNA: TGTGCCAGCACCTCGGGAGGGGGCGGCTCGAACACCGGGGAGCTGTTTTTT
D: -; J: TRBJ1-1; size: many; V: TRBV18; CDR3: CASSPQLRNTEAFF; DNA: TGTGCCAGCTCACCTCAACTGAGGAACACTGAAGCTTTCTTT
D: TRBD2; J: TRBJ2-3; size: -; V: TRBV3-1; CDR3: CASSASGGARTDTQYF; DNA: TGTGCCAGCAGCGCTAGCGGGGGGGCCCGTACAGATACGCAGTATTTT
D: -; J: TRBJ1-5; size: many; V: TRBV4-2; CDR3: CASSQEGVSTQPQHF; DNA: TGTGCCAGCAGCCAAGAAGGGGTGAGCACCCAGCCCCAGCATTTT
D: -; J: TRBJ2-1; size: few; V: TRBV20-1; CDR3: CSASTSELVGEQFF; DNA: TGCAGTGCTAGCACTAGTGAGTTAGTAGGTGAGCAGTTCTTC
D: -; J: TRBJ1-2; size: many; V: TRBV20-1; CDR3: CSASWLNYGYTF; DNA: TGCAGTGCTAGCTGGCTCAACTATGGCTACACCTTC
D: -; J: TRBJ1-1; size: few; V: TRBV4-3; CDR3: CASSQLRDALGTGAFF; DNA: TGCGCCAGCAGCCAACTCCGGGACGCCCTCGGAACTGGAGCTTTCTTT
D: -; J: TRBJ1-5; size: few; V: TRBV6-1; CDR3: CASSGGTASNQPQHF; DNA: TGTGCCAGCAGTGGTGGGACGGCTAGCAATCAGCCCCAGCATTTT
D: TRBD2; J: TRBJ2-1; size: -; V: TRBV19; CDR3: CASSIVSGRLYNEQFF; DNA: TGTGCCAGTAGTATTGTCTCCGGGAGGTTATACAATGAGCAGTTCTTC
D: TRBD1; J: TRBJ1-2; size: many; V: TRBV7-8; CDR3: CASSARQGAVYGYTF; DNA: TGTGCCAGCAGCGCCCGACAGGGCGCGGTCTATGGCTACACCTTC
D: TRBD1; J: TRBJ1-5; size: many; V: TRBV28; CDR3: CASSLARRTGIRQPQHF; DNA: TGTGCCAGCAGTTTGGCTCGCCGGACAGGAATCCGACAGCCCCAGCATTTT
D: TRBD2; J: TRBJ2-7; size: many; V: TRBV19; CDR3: CASSSGRAAYEQYF; DNA: TGTGCCAGTAGTAGCGGGAGGGCCGCCTACGAGCAGTACTTC
D: -; J: TRBJ2-7; size: -; V: TRBV12-3/TRBV12-4; CDR3: CASSLSKGKSDEQYF; DNA: TGTGCCAGCAGTTTATCCAAAGGAAAAAGCGACGAGCAGTACTTC
D: TRBD2; J: TRBJ2-2; size: few; V: TRBV6-1; CDR3: CASRRTSDTGELFF; DNA: TGTGCCAGCAGACGGACTAGCGACACCGGGGAGCTGTTTTTT
D: TRBD1; J: TRBJ1-2; size: many; V: TRBV29-1; CDR3: CSVENEGASGYTF; DNA: TGCAGCGTTGAGAATGAGGGGGCGAGTGGCTACACCTTC
D: TRBD1; J: TRBJ1-1; size: -; V: TRBV11-2; CDR3: CASSTEGAGNTEAFF; DNA: TGTGCCAGCAGCACGGAGGGGGCGGGGAACACTGAAGCTTTCTTT
D: -; J: TRBJ2-7; size: many; V: TRBV19; CDR3: CASSQTDILNEQYF; DNA: TGTGCCAGTAGCCAGACAGATATCCTCAACGAGCAGTACTTC
D: -; J: TRBJ1-6; size: -; V: TRBV7-2; CDR3: CASSLHRRDTHKCCYNSPLHF; DNA: TGTGCCAGCAGCTTACATAGACGGGACACCCATAAATGCTGCTATAATTCACCCCTCCACTTT
D: -; J: TRBJ1-3; size: few; V: TRBV7-9; CDR3: CVSSFGTLTGNTIYF; DNA: TGTGTCAGCAGCTTTGGGACACTCACTGGAAACACCATATATTTT
D: TRBD1; J: TRBJ1-3; size: few; V: TRBV7-2; CDR3: CASGSRGITGNTIYF; DNA: TGTGCCAGCGGCTCCAGGGGGATAACTGGAAACACCATATATTTT
D: -; J: TRBJ2-2; size: -; V: TRBV6-5; CDR3: CASSYDGMNTGELFF; DNA: TGTGCCAGCAGTTACGACGGCATGAACACCGGGGAGCTGTTTTTT
D: TRBD1; J: TRBJ2-5; size: few; V: TRBV20-1; CDR3: CSATPETGGMETQYF; DNA: TGCAGTGCGACGCCAGAGACAGGGGGGATGGAGACCCAGTACTTC
D: -; J: TRBJ2-7; size: many; V: TRBV27; CDR3: CASSPGSLYEQYF; DNA: TGTGCCAGCAGCCCCGGGAGTCTATACGAGCAGTACTTC
D: TRBD2; J: TRBJ2-7; size: many; V: TRBV29-1; CDR3: CSVGVSGIWGHQYEQYF; DNA: TGCAGCGTTGGGGTTAGCGGGATTTGGGGACACCAGTACGAGCAGTACTTC
D: -; J: TRBJ2-5; size: many; V: TRBV20-1; CDR3: CSALEVGGETQYF; DNA: TGCAGTGCTCTCGAGGTGGGGGGAGAGACCCAGTACTTC
D: -; J: TRBJ2-3; size: -; V: TRBV6-2/TRBV6-3; CDR3: CASSYYTDTQYF; DNA: TGTGCCAGCAGTTACTACACAGATACGCAGTATTTT
D: -; J: TRBJ1-6; size: few; V: TRBV10-2; CDR3: CASSDRRGQGSPLHF; DNA: TGCGCCAGCAGTGATCGGCGGGGGCAGGGTTCACCCCTCCACTTT
D: -; J: TRBJ2-7; size: many; V: TRBV7-3; CDR3: CASSETPLREQYF; DNA: TGTGCCAGCAGCGAAACTCCGCTCCGCGAGCAGTACTTC
D: -; J: TRBJ2-1; size: many; V: TRBV3-1; CDR3: CASSQGSMLGGEQFF; DNA: TGTGCCAGCAGCCAAGGTTCGATGTTGGGGGGTGAGCAGTTCTTC
D: -; J: TRBJ2-2; size: -; V: TRBV6-5; CDR3: CASSYVGADTGELFF; DNA: TGTGCCAGCAGTTACGTTGGGGCCGACACCGGGGAGCTGTTTTTT
D: -; J: TRBJ2-3; size: many; V: TRBV3-1; CDR3: CASSPSLRTDTQYF; DNA: TGTGCCAGCAGCCCTAGCCTCCGCACAGATACGCAGTATTTT
D: TRBD1; J: TRBJ1-2; size: many; V: TRBV29-1; CDR3: CSVKDWDRDNGYTF; DNA: TGCAGCGTTAAAGATTGGGACAGGGATAATGGCTACACCTTC
D: -; J: TRBJ1-1; size: -; V: TRBV6-9; CDR3: CASSYLQGWNTEAFF; DNA: TGTGCCAGCAGTTACCTCCAGGGTTGGAACACTGAAGCTTTCTTT
D: TRBD2; J: TRBJ2-1; size: -; V: TRBV7-2; CDR3: CASSLGTSGSPGEQFF; DNA: TGTGCCAGCAGCTTAGGGACTAGCGGGAGTCCGGGTGAGCAGTTCTTC
D: -; J: TRBJ1-5; size: many; V: TRBV7-2; CDR3: CASSDQEWGGRQPQHF; DNA: TGTGCCAGCAGCGACCAGGAGTGGGGGGGCCGCCAGCCCCAGCATTTT
D: TRBD2; J: TRBJ2-3; size: -; V: TRBV7-2; CDR3: CASSLDRWGGLADTDTQYF; DNA: TGTGCCAGCAGCTTAGATCGATGGGGGGGACTAGCGGACACAGATACGCAGTATTTT